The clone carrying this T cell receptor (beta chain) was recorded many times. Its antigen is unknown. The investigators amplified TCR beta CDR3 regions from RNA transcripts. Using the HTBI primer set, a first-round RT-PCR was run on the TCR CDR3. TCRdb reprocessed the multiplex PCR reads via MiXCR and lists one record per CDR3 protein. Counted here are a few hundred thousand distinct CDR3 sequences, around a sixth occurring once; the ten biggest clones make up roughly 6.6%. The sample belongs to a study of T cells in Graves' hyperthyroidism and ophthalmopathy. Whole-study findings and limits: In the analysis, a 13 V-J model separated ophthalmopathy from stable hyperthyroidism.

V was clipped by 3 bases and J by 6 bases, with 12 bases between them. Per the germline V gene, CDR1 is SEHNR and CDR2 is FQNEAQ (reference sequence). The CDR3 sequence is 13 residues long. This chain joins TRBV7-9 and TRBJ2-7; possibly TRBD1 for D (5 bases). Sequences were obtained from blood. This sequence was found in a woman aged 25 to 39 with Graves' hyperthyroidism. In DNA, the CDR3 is TGTGCCAGCAGCTTTAATGGGGCAGGCGAGCAGTACTTC. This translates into CASSFNGAGEQYF.